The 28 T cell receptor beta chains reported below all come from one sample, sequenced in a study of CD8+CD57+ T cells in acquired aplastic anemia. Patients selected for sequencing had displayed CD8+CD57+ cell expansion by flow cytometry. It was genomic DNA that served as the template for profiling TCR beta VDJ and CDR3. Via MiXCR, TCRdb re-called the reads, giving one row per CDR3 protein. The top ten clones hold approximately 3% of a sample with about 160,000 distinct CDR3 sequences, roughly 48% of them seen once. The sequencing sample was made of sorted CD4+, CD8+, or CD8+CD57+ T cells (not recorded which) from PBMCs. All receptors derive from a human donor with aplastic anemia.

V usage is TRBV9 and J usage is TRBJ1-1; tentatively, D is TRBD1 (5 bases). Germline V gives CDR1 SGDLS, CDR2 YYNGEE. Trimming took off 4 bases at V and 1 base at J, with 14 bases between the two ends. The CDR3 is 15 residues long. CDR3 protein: CASSPTGGSNTEAFF. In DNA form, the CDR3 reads TGTGCCAGCAGCCCTACGGGGGGGTCGAACACTGAAGCTTTCTTT.

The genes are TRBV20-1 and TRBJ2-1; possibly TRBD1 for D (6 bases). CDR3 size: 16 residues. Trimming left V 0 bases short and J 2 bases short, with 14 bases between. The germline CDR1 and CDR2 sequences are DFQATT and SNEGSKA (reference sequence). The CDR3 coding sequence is TGCAGTGCTAGAGATCCTACAGGGAGCGCCTACAATGAGCAGTTCTTC. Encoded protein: CSARDPTGSAYNEQFF.

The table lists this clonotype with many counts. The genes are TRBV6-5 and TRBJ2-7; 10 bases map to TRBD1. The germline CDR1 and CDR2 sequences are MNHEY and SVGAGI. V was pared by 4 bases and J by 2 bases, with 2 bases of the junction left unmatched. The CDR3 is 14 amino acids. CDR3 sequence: CASSSTGGTYEQYF. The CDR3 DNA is TGTGCCAGCAGTTCGACAGGGGGCACCTACGAGCAGTACTTC.

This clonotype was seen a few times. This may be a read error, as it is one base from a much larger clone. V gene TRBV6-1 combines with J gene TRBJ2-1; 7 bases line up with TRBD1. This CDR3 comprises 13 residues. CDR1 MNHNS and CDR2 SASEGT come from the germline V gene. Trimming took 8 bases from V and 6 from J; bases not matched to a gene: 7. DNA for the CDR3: TGTGCCAGCGGCGAGACAGGGCGCAATGAGCAGTTCTTC. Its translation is CASGETGRNEQFF.

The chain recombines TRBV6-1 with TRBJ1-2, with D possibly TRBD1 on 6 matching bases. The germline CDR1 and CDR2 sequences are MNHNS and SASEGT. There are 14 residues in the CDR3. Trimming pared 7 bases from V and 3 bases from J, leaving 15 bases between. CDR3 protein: CASNPKGGYYGYTF. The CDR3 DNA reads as TGTGCCAGCAACCCGAAGGGGGGGTACTATGGCTACACCTTC.

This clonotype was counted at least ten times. CDR3 nucleotide sequence: TGCAGCGTTGAGGGGGACCTACGGGAGCAGTACTTC. It codes for CSVEGDLREQYF. The V gene is TRBV29-1, the J gene TRBJ2-7; D possibly uses TRBD1 or TRBD2 (5 bases each). CDR3 length equals 12 residues. Germline V lookup: CDR1 SQVTM, CDR2 ANQGSEA. The V end was cut by 3 bases, the J end by 7 bases, with 13 bases between.

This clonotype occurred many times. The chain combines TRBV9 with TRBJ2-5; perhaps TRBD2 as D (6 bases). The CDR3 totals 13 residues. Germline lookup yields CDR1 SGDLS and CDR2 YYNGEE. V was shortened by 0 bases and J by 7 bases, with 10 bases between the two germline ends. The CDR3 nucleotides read TGTGCCAGCAGCGTAGAAGGTAGCGGGACCCAGTACTTC. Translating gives CASSVEGSGTQYF. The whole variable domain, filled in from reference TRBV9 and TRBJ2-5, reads DSGVTQTPKHLITATGQRVTLRCSPRSGDLSVYWYQQSLDQGLQFLIQYYNGEERAKGNILERFSAQQFPDLHSELNLSSLELGDSALYFCASSVEGSGTQYFGPGTRLLVL.

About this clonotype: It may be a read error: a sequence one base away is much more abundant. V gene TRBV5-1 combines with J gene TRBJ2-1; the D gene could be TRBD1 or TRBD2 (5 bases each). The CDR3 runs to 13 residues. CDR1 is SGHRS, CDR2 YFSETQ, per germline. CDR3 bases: TGCGCCAGCAGCCAAAAGAGGGGCGGTGAGCAGTCCTTC. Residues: CASSQKRGGEQSF.

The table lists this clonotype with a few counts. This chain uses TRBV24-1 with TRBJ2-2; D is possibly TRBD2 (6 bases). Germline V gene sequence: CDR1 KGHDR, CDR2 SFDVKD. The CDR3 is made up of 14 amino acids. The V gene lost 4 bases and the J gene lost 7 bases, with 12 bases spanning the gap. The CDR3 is CATSEAGRDGELFF. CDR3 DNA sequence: TGTGCCACCAGTGAGGCAGGGCGGGACGGGGAGCTGTTTTTT.

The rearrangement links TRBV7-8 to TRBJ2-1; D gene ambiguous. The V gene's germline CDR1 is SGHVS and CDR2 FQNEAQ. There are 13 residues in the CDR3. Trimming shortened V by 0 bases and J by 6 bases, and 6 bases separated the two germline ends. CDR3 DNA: TGTGCCAGCAGCTTAGCGCGGTTCAATGAGCAGTTCTTC. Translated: CASSLARFNEQFF.

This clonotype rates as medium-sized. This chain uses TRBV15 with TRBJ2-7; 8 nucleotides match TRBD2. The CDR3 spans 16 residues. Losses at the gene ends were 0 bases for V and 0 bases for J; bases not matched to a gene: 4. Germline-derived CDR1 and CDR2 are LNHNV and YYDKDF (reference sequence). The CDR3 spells CATSRDTLADSYEQYF. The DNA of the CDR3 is TGTGCCACCAGCAGAGATACACTAGCGGACTCCTACGAGCAGTACTTC.

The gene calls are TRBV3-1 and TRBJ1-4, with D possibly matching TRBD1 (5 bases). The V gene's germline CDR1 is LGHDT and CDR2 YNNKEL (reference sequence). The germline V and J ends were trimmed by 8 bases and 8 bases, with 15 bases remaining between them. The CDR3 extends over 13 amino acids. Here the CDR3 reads CASHGTRGEKLFF. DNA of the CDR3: TGTGCCAGCCACGGCACAAGGGGCGAAAAACTGTTTTTT.

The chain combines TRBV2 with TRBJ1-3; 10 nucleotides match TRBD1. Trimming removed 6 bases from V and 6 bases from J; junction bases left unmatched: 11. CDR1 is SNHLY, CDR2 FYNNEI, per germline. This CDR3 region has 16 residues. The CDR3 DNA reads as TGTGCCAGCAGGGGTTGGGGGACAGGGGTAGAAAACACCATATATTTT. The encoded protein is CASRGWGTGVENTIYF.

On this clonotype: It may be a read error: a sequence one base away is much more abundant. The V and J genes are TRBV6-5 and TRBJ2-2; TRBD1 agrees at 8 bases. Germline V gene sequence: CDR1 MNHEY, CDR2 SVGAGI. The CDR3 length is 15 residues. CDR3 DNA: TGTGCCGGCAGTTACGACAGGGGGAACACCGGGGAGCTGTTTTTT. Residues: CAGSYDRGNTGELFF.

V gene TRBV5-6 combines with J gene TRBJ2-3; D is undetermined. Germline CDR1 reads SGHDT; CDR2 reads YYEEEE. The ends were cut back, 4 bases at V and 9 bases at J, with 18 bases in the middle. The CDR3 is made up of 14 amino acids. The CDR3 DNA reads TGTGCCAGCAGCCCCCAAAAGTTGGAGCAGACGCAGTATTTT. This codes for CASSPQKLEQTQYF.

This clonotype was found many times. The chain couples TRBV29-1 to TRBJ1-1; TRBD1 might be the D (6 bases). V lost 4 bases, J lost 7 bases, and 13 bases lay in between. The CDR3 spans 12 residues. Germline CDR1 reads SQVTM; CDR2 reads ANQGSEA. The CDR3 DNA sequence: TGCAGCGTTGGAGGGGGGGCCCATGAAGCTTTCTTT. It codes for CSVGGGAHEAFF.

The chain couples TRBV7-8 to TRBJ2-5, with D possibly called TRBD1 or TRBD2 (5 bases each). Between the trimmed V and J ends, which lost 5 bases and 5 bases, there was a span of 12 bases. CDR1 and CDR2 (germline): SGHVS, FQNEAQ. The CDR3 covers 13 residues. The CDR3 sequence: CASSRGVAETQYF. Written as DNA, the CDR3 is TGTGCCAGCAGCCGAGGGGTCGCGGAGACCCAGTACTTC.

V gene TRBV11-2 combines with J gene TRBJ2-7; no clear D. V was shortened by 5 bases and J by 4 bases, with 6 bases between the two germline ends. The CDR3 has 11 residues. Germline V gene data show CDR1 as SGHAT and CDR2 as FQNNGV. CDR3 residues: CASSIHYEQYF. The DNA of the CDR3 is TGTGCCAGCAGCATACATTACGAGCAGTACTTC.

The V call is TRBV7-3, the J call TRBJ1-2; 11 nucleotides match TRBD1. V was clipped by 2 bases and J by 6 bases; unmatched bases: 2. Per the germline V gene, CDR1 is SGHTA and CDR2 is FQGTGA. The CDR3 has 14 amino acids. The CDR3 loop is CASSLGQGANGYTF. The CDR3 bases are TGTGCCAGCAGCTTAGGACAGGGGGCGAATGGCTACACCTTC.

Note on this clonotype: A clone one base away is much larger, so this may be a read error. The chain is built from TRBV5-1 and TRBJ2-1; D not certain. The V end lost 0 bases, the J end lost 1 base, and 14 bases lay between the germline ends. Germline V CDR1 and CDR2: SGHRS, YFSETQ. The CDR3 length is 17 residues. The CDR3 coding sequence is TGCGCCAGCAGCTTGGGTCTCCTGAGTAGGTCCTACAATGAGCAGTTCTTC. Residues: CASSLGLLSRSYNEQFF.

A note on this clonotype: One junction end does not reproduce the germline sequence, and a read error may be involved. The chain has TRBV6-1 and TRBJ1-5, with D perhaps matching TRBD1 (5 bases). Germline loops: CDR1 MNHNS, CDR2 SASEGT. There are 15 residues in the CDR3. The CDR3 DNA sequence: TGTGCCAGTAGTGACAGCGACATTCTTAATCAGCCCCAGCATTTT. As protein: CASSDSDILNQPQHF.

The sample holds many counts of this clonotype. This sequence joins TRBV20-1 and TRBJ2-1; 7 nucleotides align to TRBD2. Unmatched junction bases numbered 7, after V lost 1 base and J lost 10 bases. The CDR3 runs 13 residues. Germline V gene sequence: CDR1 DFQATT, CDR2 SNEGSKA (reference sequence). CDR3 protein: CSARGTSDREQFF. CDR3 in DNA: TGCAGTGCTAGAGGAACTAGCGATAGAGAGCAGTTCTTC.

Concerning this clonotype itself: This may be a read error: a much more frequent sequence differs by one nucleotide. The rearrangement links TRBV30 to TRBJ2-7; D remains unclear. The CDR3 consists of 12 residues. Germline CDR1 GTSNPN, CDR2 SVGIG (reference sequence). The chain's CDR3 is CARSVTPYEQYF. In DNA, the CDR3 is TGTGCCCGGAGTGTAACCCCATACGAGCAGTACTTC.

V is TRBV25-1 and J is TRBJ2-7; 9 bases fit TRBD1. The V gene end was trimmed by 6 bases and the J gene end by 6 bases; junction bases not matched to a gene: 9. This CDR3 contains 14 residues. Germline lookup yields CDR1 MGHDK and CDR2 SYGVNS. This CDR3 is CASSRDRAEFEQYF. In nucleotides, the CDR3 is TGTGCCAGCAGCCGGGACAGGGCCGAGTTCGAGCAGTACTTC.

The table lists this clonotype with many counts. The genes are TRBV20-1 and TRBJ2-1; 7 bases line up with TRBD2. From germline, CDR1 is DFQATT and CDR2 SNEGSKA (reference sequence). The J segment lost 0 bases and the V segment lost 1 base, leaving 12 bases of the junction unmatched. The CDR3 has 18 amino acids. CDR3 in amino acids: CSARVLMGGLSSYNEQFF. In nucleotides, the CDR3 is TGCAGTGCTAGAGTCCTAATGGGGGGGTTAAGCTCCTACAATGAGCAGTTCTTC.

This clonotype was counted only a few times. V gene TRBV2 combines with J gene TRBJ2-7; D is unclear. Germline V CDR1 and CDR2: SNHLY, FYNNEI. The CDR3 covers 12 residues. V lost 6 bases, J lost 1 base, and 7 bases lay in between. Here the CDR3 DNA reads TGTGCCAGCAGAGCCGGTTCCTACGAGCAGTACTTC. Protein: CASRAGSYEQYF.

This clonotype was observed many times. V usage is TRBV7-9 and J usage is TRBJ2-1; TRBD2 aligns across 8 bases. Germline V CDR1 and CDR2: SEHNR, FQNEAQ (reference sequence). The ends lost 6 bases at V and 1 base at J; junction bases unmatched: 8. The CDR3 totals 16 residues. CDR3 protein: CASSSSGRGSYNEQFF. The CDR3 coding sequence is TGTGCCAGCAGTTCAAGCGGGAGAGGGTCCTACAATGAGCAGTTCTTC.

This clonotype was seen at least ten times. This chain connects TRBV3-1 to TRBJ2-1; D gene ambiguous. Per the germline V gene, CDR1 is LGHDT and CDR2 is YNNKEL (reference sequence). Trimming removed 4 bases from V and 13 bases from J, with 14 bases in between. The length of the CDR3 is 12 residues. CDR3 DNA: TGTGCCAGCAGCCCCCGGAAGGGCGAACAGTTCTTC. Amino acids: CASSPRKGEQFF.